The 6 T cell receptor beta chains given below trace back to one sample, sequenced in a study of T cell repertoires in cytomegalovirus infection. TCRdb re-derived calls from the reads in MiXCR, one entry per CDR3 protein. The data show roughly 200,000 distinct CDR3 sequences, 35% to 40% seen once. These receptors lack a known antigen. The material sequenced was CD8+ T cells from cultured PBMCs, taken from culture after CMV antigen stimulation. Source of these receptors: a human donor in good health (CMV status not recorded). Some clones in this sample may be carry-over from other donors' samples.

The chain carries TRBV7-6 and TRBJ2-7; 7 bases agree with TRBD1. The germline CDR1 and CDR2 sequences are SGHVS and FNYEAQ. J lost 1 base, V lost 1 base, and 4 bases had no gene match. The CDR3 is 15 amino acids. The CDR3 reads CASSLGDRNSYEQYF. The CDR3 nucleotides are TGTGCCAGCAGCTTAGGGGACAGAAATTCCTACGAGCAGTACTTC.

This clonotype showed up just a few times. V is TRBV7-6 and J is TRBJ2-7, with TRBD1 identical over 8 bases. Germline CDR1 and CDR2: SGHVS and FNYEAQ. The CDR3 totals 14 residues. After removal of 4 bases from V and 6 bases from J, the junction contained 8 bases not matched to a gene. Written as DNA, the CDR3 is TGTGCCAGCAGCTCAGGGGGCGGCCGGCGCGAGCAGTACTTC. Translation gives CASSSGGGRREQYF.

On this clonotype itself: A read error may account for a junction end that differs from germline. The chain is built from TRBV4-1 and TRBJ1-1, with D perhaps matching TRBD1 (6 bases). Germline CDR1 MGHRA, CDR2 YSYEKL. The CDR3 extends over 16 amino acids. The CDR3 loop reads CASSQDTAGVNTEAFF. The CDR3 coding sequence is TGCGCCAGCAGCCAAGATACGGCAGGGGTGAATACTGAAGCTTTCTTT.

About this clonotype: At one of its ends the junction is not consistent with the germline gene, which may arise from a read error. The chain employs TRBV2 and TRBJ2-1; 7 bases are a match to TRBD2. Germline V gives CDR1 SNHLY, CDR2 FYNNEI. This CDR3 contains 17 residues. The DNA for the CDR3 is TGTGCCAGAAGTGGTTCCACTACTAGCGCATCCTACAATGAGCAGTTCTTC. Translated, it gives CARSGSTTSASYNEQFF.

In this sample, this clonotype turned up a few times. CDR3 residues: CASRTYKEQYF. CDR3 coding DNA: TGTGCCAGCAGAACTTACAAGGAGCAGTACTTC. The genes are TRBV27 and TRBJ2-7; no reliable D call. Trimming pared 6 bases from V and 7 bases from J, leaving 10 bases between. Germline V lookup: CDR1 MNHEY, CDR2 SMNVEV (reference sequence). The CDR3 contains 11 residues.

This clonotype was counted only a few times. A single base separates this from a much larger clone, so it may be a read error. V is TRBV7-6 and J is TRBJ2-3, with a tentative D call TRBD1 (6 bases). The germline gives CDR1 SGHVS, CDR2 FNYEAQ. The ends were cut back, 4 bases at V and 0 bases at J, with 11 bases in the middle. CDR3 length: 15 residues. Here the CDR3 reads CASSSRTDSTDTQYF. The CDR3 nucleotides are TGTGCCAGCAGCTCCCGGACAGATAGCACAGATACGCAGTATTTT. Full variable domain (missing parts from reference TRBV7-6 and TRBJ2-3): GAGVSQSPRYKVTKRGQDVALRCDPISGHVSLYWYRQALGQGPEFLTYFNYEAQQDKSGLPNDRFSAERPEGSISTLTIQRTEQRDSAMYRCASSSRTDSTDTQYFGPGTRLTVL.